The sequence of this T cell receptor beta chain was determined in a study of shared clonotypes between healthy human individuals. The study's findings and limits: Of the naive CD4 clonotypes, around 4.7% were shared across several donors.

Every one of the donors was a Caucasian adult that lived in Nashville, Tennessee. V was pared by 3 bases and J by 6 bases, with 15 bases between. CDR3 length: 14 amino acids. In germline, CDR1 is MDHEN, CDR2 SYDVKM. Some clones are missing from TCRdb's copy, which holds only in-frame ones; the method was immunoSEQ multiplex PCR. The sample records over a million clones, around three quarters being singletons. Note on this clone: No antigen is known for it.

The TCR comes from a man in his late teens or twenties in good health. Some clones in this sample may be carry-over from other donors' samples. The chain combines TRBV28 with TRBJ2-7; D is undetermined. The sample was memory CD4+ T cells from PBMCs. Subset denoted: CD45RA-negative fraction. CDR3 residues: CASSLVSSVVEQYF. CDR3 sequence (DNA): TGTGCCAGCAGTTTGGTATCGTCGGTGGTCGAGCAGTACTTC.